This T cell receptor (beta chain) was identified in a study of shared clonotypes between healthy human individuals. Overall study results and limits: Clonotypes that were shared across a handful of donors made up 4.5% to 5% of naive CD4 clonotypes.

A word on this clone: The antigen is undetermined.

Libraries were prepared by immunoSEQ multiplex PCR; TCRdb keeps only in-frame clonotypes and omits some of them. The sample lists 2 million to 3 million clones, 93% seen once, with approximately 0.35% in the top ten. The V end was cut by 0 bases, the J end by 8 bases, with 9 bases between. Germline CDR1 reads MNHNY; CDR2 reads SVGAGI (reference sequence). The CDR3 is 13 amino acids. The rearrangement uses TRBV6-6 and TRBJ2-3; no reliable D call. The sequence was obtained from a man aged 18 to 29 in good health. Some clones in this sample may be carry-over from other donors' samples. Specimen: naive CD4+ T cells from PBMCs. The subset: CD45RA+ positively selected. CDR3 sequence (DNA): TGTGCCAGCAGTTACTCTCATGGAGCTACGCAGTATTTT. Translation gives CASSYSHGATQYF.